This TCR beta chain was retrieved from a study of T cell repertoires in cytomegalovirus infection. Study-level information: Both a matching HLA type and CMV infection were indicated by public TCR beta signatures. Study-level findings and limits: Ex vivo, HLA-C-restricted CMV-specific TCR beta clonotypes prevailed over the rest of the response.

The germline V gene encodes CDR1 SGHTA and CDR2 FQGNSA. The CDR3 length is 13 residues. V lost 0 bases, J lost 5 bases, and 8 bases lay in between. One entry per CDR3 protein, called by TCRdb with MiXCR from the reads. The repertoire holds 300,000 to 450,000 distinct CDR3 sequences, with 15% to 20% as singletons. This clonotype has a count of ten or more. The antigen remains undetermined. The sequenced sample was PBMCs. The chain is built from TRBV7-2 and TRBJ2-7; unclear D gene. The receptor's source is a human donor in good health (CMV status not recorded). Some clones in this sample may be carry-over from other donors' samples. The CDR3 DNA reads as TGTGCCAGCAGCTTAGCAAGTGTCCACGAGCAGTACTTC. Residues: CASSLASVHEQYF.